The rows below give T cell receptor beta chains drawn from one sample of a study of tumor T cells in aggressive B-cell lymphoma. Using immunoSEQ multiplex PCR, the repertoire was profiled, and TCRdb retains in-frame clones only, with some absent. Among fewer than 6,500 clones, about 90% were seen once, and the ten largest hold approximately 2.7%. The sample taken for sequencing was tumor tissue. Every receptor here comes from an adult with diffuse large B cell lymphoma. The CDR3 runs from the conserved cysteine through the conserved F or W. The D gene is left open where the match is weak. Rows give clone size only sometimes, using once, few, many, or a class for an expanded clone.

d_call | j_call | v_call | clone_size | cdr3_nt | cdr3_aa
. | TRBJ1-1 | TRBV9 | . | TGTGCCAGCAGCGTGGAGGGTGGCACTGAAGCTTTCTTT | CASSVEGGTEAFF
TRBD1 | TRBJ2-7 | TRBV9 | . | TGTGCCAGCAGCCCGGGGACAGGGGAGGGAGAGCAGTACTTC | CASSPGTGEGEQYF
. | TRBJ2-7 | TRBV12-5 | . | TGTGCTAGTGGGCGGTCCTACGAGCAGTATTTC | CASGRSYEQYF
TRBD1 | TRBJ2-7 | TRBV10-3 | . | TGTGCCATCAGTGGTGACACGGACAGGGCGGACTACGAGCAGTACTTC | CAISGDTDRADYEQYF
. | TRBJ2-7 | TRBV10-1 | . | TGCGCCAGCAGTGAAGTATTCAACAGGGAAGGCGAGCAGTACTTC | CASSEVFNREGEQYF
TRBD1 | TRBJ2-7 | TRBV4-2 | once | TGTGCCAGCAGCCAGAGGACAGGGTATGAGCAGTACTTC | CASSQRTGYEQYF
TRBD1 | TRBJ2-6 | TRBV6-5 | . | TGTGCCAGCAGTTCGACAGGGAACTCTGGGGCCAACGTCCTGACTTTC | CASSSTGNSGANVLTF
. | TRBJ1-5 | TRBV10-3 | . | TGTGCCATCAGTGGAACAGTAAATCAGCCTCAGCATTTT | CAISGTVNQPQHF
. | TRBJ1-4 | TRBV7-6 | once | TGTGCCAGCAAGACTGACCCAACTAATGAAAAACTGTTTTTT | CASKTDPTNEKLFF
TRBD2 | TRBJ2-3 | TRBV5-4 | . | TGTGCCAGCAGCTTGGCGGGACTAGCGGGCACAGATACGCAGTATTTT | CASSLAGLAGTDTQYF
TRBD2 | TRBJ2-4 | TRBV5-4 | . | TGTGCCAGCAGCTTGGGACTAGCGGGGGGTATTCAGTACTTC | CASSLGLAGGIQYF
TRBD2 | TRBJ2-7 | TRBV5-1 | . | TGCGCCAGCAGCCCATTTCCCGGGACTAGCACCTACGAGCAGTACTTC | CASSPFPGTSTYEQYF
TRBD1 | TRBJ2-5 | TRBV9 | . | TGTGCCAGCAGCGAGGGGACAGGGTTTGGAGCTCGGGAGACCCAGTACTTC | CASSEGTGFGARETQYF
TRBD2 | TRBJ2-1 | TRBV29-1 | . | TGCAGCGTTGACGGACTAGCGGGACCCTACAATGAGCAGTTCTTC | CSVDGLAGPYNEQFF
. | TRBJ1-5 | TRBV4-2 | . | TGTGCCAGCAGCCAAGATGTCACCACCGGGCAGCCCCAGCATTTT | CASSQDVTTGQPQHF
TRBD2 | TRBJ2-1 | TRBV27 | . | TGTGCCAGCAGTCCGGGGCGGGGGTGGGGTAACAATGAGCAGTTCTTC | CASSPGRGWGNNEQFF
. | TRBJ2-3 | TRBV11-3 | . | TGTGCCAGCAGCATTGCAAGAGGAGATACGCAGTATTTT | CASSIARGDTQYF
TRBD1 | TRBJ1-1 | TRBV7-9 | . | TGTGCCAGCAGCTTTACAGGGGGCTACACTGAAGCTTTCTTT | CASSFTGGYTEAFF
. | TRBJ2-2 | TRBV7-3 | . | TGTGCCAGCAGCAAAGGGGTGGTAGCTTCGTCCGGGGAGCTGTTTTTT | CASSKGVVASSGELFF
. | TRBJ1-1 | TRBV7-6 | . | TGTGCCAGCAGCTTTATGGGCGAAAACACTGAAGCTTTCTTT | CASSFMGENTEAFF
. | TRBJ2-7 | TRBV5-6 | . | TGTGCCAGCAGCTTGCGTGACAGGAGCTACGAGCAGTACTTC | CASSLRDRSYEQYF
. | TRBJ1-1 | TRBV6-4 | . | TGTGCCAGCAGTGATTCGGGGGGAGCGGACACTGAAGCTTTCTTT | CASSDSGGADTEAFF